The T cell receptor beta chain described here comes from a study of cytomegalovirus exposure and HLA in healthy donors. Study results and caveats: The study recorded some 160 TCR beta chains that were cytomegalovirus-associated.

The table came from immunoSEQ multiplex PCR; TCRdb's copy has only in-frame clones and leaves some out. Here the sample spans over 110,000 clones, more than 75% being singletons. With respect to this clone: Antigen: not known.

V was pared by 6 bases and J by 2 bases, with 4 bases of the junction left unmatched. Per the germline V gene, CDR1 is SNHLY and CDR2 is FYNNEI. This CDR3 contains 13 residues. The donors belonged to the roughly 130-subject validation cohort, separate from the approximately 700-subject first cohort. The origin of this receptor is a man aged 18 to 30 in good health and CMV-seropositive. The rearrangement uses TRBV2 and TRBJ2-7; 7 bases match TRBD1. The sequenced material came from PBMCs. The CDR3 loop is CASRYRGAYEQYF. The CDR3 DNA is TGTGCCAGCAGGTACAGGGGTGCCTACGAGCAGTACTTC. The full variable domain, completed using reference TRBV2 and TRBJ2-7, is EPEVTQTPSHQVTQMGQEVILRCVPISNHLYFYWYRQILGQKVEFLVSFYNNEISEKSEIFDDQFSVERPDGSNFTLKIRSTKLEDSAMYFCASRYRGAYEQYFGPGTRLTVT.